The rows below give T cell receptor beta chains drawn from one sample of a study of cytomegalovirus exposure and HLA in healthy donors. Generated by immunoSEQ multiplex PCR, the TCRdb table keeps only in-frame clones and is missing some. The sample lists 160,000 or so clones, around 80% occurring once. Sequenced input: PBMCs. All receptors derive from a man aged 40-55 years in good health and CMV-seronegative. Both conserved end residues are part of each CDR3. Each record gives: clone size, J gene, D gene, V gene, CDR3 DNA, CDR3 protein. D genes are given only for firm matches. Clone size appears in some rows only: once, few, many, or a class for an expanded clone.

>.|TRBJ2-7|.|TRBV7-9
TGTGCCAGCAGCTTAGGAATGGTCGGTGAGCAGTACTTC
CASSLGMVGEQYF
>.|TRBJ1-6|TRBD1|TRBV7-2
TGTGCCAGCAGCCCCGAGACAGGGGTACGAGGATCACCCCTCCACTTT
CASSPETGVRGSPLHF
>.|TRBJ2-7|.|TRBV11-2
TGTGCCAGCAGCTTTGCGGGGACCCCCTACGAGCAGTACTTC
CASSFAGTPYEQYF
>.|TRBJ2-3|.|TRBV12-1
TGTGCCAGCAGCTTTTGGGGATCGCGGGGCACAGATACGCAGTATTTT
CASSFWGSRGTDTQYF
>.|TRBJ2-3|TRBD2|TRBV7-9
TGTGCCAGCAGCTTAAGACTAGCCCCAGATACGCAGTATTTT
CASSLRLAPDTQYF
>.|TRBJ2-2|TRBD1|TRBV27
TGTGCCAGCAGTTTATTTGGGACAGCGAACACCGGGGAGCTGTTTTTT
CASSLFGTANTGELFF
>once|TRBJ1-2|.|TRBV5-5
TGTGCCAGCAGCTTGGGTTATAACTATGGCTACACCTTC
CASSLGYNYGYTF
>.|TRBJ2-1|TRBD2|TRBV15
TGTGCCACCAGCAGAGATAAAGTAGCGGGAAGGAACAATGAGCAGTTCTTC
CATSRDKVAGRNNEQFF
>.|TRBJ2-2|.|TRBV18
TGTGCCAGCTCACCATCGGAGGGCGGGGAGCTGTTTTTT
CASSPSEGGELFF
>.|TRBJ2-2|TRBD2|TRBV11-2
TGTGCCAGCAGCTCGCCTCGGGGGGCCGGGGAGCTGTTTTTT
CASSSPRGAGELFF
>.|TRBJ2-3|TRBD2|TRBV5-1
TGCGCCAGCAACGGGGGGACTAGCACAGATACGCAGTATTTT
CASNGGTSTDTQYF
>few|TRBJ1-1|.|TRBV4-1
TGCGCCAGCAGCCAAGGACCCTCGGGGGGAAACACTGAAGCTTTCTTT
CASSQGPSGGNTEAFF
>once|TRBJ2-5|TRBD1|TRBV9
TGTGCCAGCAGCGTCGGGAGCACAGGGGGCTCGAGAGAGACCCAGTACTTC
CASSVGSTGGSRETQYF
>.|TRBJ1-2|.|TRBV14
TGTGCCAGCAGCCCAAAATATTGGCAGGGGCTGGACTATGGCTACACCTTC
CASSPKYWQGLDYGYTF
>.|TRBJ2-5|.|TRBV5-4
TGTGCCAGCAGCTTCCGACTAGTACAAGAGACCCAGTACTTC
CASSFRLVQETQYF
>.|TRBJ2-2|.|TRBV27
TGTGCCAGCAGTGCTCAAACAGGGTACACCGGGGAGCTGTTTTTT
CASSAQTGYTGELFF
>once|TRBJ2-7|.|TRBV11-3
TGTGCCAGCAGCTTAGATGGCACGACAGGTGGGGAGCAGTACTTC
CASSLDGTTGGEQYF
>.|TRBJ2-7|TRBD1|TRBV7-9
TGTGCCAGCAGCCCGGGGACAGTAATGATCTCCTACGAGCAGTACTTC
CASSPGTVMISYEQYF
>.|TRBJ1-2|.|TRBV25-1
TGTGCCAGCAGTGGGGGCGGCTATGGCTACACCTTC
CASSGGGYGYTF
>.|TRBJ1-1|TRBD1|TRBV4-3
TGCGCCAGCAGCCTAGGGACAGATCGAAGGGACACTGAAGCTTTCTTT
CASSLGTDRRDTEAFF
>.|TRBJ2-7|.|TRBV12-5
TGTGCTAGTGGTTTGGACTCACTCCCATTCCACGAGCAGTACTTC
CASGLDSLPFHEQYF
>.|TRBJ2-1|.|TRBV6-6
TGTGCCAGCAGCTTAGACAGCTCCTACAATGAGCAGTTCTTC
CASSLDSSYNEQFF
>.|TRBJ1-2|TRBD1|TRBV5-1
TGCGCCAGCAGCCCGACACCGGGACAGGGAAATGGCTACACCTTC
CASSPTPGQGNGYTF
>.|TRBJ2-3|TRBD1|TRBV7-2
TGTGCCAGCAGCTCGACAGGGGGCAGCACAGATACGCAGTATTTT
CASSSTGGSTDTQYF
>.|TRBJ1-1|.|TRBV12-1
TGTGCCAGCAGCTGTACGGGGATGAACACTGAAGCTTTCTTT
CASSCTGMNTEAFF
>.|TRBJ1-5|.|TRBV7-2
TGTGCCAGCAGCCCTCGGATCTATATGGGGGGGGGAGGTCAGCCCCAGCATTTT
CASSPRIYMGGGGQPQHF
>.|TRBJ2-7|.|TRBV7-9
TGTGCCAGCAGCTTAGCTTCCTCTGAGAGGGAGCAGTACTTC
CASSLASSEREQYF
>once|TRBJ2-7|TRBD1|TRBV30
TGTGCCTGGAGTGGGGGGACAGGGTTCCCCTACAAGCAGTACTTC
CAWSGGTGFPYKQYF
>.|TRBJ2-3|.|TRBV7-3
TGTGCCAGCAGCCCAGGGCTCTGGGATACGCAGTATTTT
CASSPGLWDTQYF
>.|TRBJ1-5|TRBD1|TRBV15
TGTGCCACCAGCACGGGGACAGGGACAATATTTCAGCCCCAGCATTTT
CATSTGTGTIFQPQHF